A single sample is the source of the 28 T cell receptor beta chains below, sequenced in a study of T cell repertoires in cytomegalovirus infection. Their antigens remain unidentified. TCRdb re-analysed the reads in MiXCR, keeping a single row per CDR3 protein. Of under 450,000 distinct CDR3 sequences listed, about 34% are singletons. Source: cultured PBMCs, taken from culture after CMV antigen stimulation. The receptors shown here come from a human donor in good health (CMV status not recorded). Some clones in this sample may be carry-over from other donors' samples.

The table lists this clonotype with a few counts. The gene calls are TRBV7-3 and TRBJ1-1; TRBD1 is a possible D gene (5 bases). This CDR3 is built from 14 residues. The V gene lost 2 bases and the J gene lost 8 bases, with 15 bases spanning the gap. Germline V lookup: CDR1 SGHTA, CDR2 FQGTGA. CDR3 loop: CASSLQGPGGEAFF. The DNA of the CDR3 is TGTGCCAGCAGCTTACAGGGCCCAGGCGGCGAAGCTTTCTTT.

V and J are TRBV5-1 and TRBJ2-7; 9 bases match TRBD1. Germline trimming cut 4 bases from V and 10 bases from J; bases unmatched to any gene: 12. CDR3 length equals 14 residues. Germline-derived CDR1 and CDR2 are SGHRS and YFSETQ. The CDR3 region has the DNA TGCGCCAGCAGCGCCGGACAGGGGACGGGCGTACAGTACTTC. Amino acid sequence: CASSAGQGTGVQYF.

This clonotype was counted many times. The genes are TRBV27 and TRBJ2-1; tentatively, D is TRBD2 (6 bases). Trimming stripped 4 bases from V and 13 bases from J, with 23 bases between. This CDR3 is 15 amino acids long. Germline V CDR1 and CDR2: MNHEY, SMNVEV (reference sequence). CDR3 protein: CASSSPPGLALGQFF. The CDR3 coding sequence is TGTGCCAGCAGTTCCCCTCCGGGACTTGCTTTAGGCCAGTTCTTC.

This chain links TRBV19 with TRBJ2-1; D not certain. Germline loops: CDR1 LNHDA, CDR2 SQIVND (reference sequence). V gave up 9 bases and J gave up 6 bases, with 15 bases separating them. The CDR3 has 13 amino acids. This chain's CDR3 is CAREGSRLNEQFF. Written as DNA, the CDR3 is TGTGCCAGAGAAGGTTCCCGTCTCAATGAGCAGTTCTTC.

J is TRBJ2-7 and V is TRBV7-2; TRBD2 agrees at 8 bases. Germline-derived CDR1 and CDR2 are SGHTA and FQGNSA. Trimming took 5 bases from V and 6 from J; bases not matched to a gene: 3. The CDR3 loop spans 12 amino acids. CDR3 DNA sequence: TGTGCCAGCAGCCTCCGGGGGGGCGAGCAGTACGTC. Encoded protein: CASSLRGGEQYV.

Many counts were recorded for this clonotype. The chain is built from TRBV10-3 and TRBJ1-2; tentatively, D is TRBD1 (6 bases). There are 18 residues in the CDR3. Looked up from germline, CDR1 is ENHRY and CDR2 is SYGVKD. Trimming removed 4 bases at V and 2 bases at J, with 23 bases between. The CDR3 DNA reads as TGTGCCATCAGTGTGTCCTTGGTAGGACAGCGACAAAACTATGGCTACACCTTC. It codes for CAISVSLVGQRQNYGYTF.

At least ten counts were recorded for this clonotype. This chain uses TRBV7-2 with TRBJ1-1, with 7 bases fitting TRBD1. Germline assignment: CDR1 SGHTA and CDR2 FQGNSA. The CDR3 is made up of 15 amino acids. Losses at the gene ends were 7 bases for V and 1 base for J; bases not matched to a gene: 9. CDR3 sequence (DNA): TGTGCCAGCACAGTCCAGACAGGGCCGAACACTGAAGCTTTCTTT. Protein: CASTVQTGPNTEAFF.

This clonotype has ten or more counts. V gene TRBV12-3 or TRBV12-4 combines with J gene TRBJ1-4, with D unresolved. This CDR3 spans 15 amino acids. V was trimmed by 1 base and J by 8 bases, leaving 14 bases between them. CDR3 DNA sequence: TGTGCCAGCAGTTTAGAGAGGGCCGGCCCCGAAAAACTGTTTTTT. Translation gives CASSLERAGPEKLFF.

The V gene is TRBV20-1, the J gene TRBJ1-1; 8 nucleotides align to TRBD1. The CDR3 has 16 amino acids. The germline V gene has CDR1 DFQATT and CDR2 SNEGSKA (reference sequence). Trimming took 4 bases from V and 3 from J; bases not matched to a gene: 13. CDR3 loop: CSANLITRGPDTEAFF. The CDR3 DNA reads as TGCAGTGCTAACTTGATCACCAGGGGGCCGGACACTGAAGCTTTCTTT.

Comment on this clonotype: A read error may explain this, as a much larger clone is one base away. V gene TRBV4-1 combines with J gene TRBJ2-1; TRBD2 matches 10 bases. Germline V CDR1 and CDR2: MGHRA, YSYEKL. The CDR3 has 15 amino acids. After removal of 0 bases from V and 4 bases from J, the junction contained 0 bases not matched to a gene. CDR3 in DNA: TGCGCCAGCAGCCAAGAACTAGCGGGGTACAATGAGCAGTTCTTC. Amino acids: CASSQELAGYNEQFF.

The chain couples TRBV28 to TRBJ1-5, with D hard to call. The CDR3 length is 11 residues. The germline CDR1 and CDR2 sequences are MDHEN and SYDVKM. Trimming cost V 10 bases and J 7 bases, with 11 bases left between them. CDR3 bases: TGTGCCACCCGCCGTGGGCAGCCCCAGCATTTT. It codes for CATRRGQPQHF.

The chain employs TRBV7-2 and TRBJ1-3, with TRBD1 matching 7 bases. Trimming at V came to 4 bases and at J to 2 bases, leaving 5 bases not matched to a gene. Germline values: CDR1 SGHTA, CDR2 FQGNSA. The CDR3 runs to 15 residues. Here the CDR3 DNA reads TGTGCCAGCAGCTATACAGGGGTAGCTGGAAACACCATATATTTT. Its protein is CASSYTGVAGNTIYF. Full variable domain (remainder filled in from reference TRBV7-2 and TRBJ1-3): GAGVSQSPSNKVTEKGKDVELRCDPISGHTALYWYRQSLGQGLEFLIYFQGNSAPDKSGLPSDRFSAERTGGSVSTLTIQRTQQEDSAVYLCASSYTGVAGNTIYFGEGSWLTVV.

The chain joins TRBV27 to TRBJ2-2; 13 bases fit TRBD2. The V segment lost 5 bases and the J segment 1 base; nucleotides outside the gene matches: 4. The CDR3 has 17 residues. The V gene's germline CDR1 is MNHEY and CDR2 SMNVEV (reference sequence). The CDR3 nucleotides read TGTGCCAGCAGTCGTCGGACTAGCGGGAGGAACACCGGGGAGCTGTTTTTT. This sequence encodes CASSRRTSGRNTGELFF.

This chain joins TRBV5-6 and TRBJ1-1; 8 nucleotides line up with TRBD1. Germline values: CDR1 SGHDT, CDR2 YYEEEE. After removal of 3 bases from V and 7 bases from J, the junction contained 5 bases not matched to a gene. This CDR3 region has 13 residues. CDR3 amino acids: CASSSDRAVEAFF. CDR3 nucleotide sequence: TGTGCCAGCAGCTCGGACAGGGCGGTTGAAGCTTTCTTT.

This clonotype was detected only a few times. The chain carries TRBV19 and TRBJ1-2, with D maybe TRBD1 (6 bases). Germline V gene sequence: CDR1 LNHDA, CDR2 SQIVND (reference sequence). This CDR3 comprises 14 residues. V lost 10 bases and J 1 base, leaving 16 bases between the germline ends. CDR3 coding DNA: TGTGCCACACGCCAGGGGACCGATAACTATGGCTACACCTTC. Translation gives CATRQGTDNYGYTF.

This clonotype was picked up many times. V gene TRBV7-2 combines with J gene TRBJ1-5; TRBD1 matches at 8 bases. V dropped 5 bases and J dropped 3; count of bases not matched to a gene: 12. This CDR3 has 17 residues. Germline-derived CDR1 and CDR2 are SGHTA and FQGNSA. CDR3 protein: CASSLVAGQANNQPQHF. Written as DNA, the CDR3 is TGTGCCAGCAGCCTCGTGGCGGGACAGGCAAACAATCAGCCCCAGCATTTT.

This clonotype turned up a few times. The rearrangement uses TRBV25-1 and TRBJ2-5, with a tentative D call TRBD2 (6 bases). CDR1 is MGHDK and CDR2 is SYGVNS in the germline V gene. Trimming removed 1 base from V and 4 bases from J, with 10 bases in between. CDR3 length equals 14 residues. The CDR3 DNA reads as TGTGCCAGCAGTGAATCCGTCGGGAGAGAGACCCAGTACTTC. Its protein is CASSESVGRETQYF. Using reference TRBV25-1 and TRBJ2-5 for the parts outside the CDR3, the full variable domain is EADIYQTPRYLVIGTGKKITLECSQTMGHDKMYWYQQDPGMELHLIHYSYGVNSTEKGDLSSESTVSRIRTEHFPLTLESARPSHTSQYLCASSESVGRETQYFGPGTRLLVL.

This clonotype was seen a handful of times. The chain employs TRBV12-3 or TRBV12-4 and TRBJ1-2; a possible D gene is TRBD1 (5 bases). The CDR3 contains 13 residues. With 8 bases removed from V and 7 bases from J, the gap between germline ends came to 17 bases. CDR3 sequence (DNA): TGTGCCAGCGAGAGGGACCGCAACACTGGCTACACCTTC. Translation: CASERDRNTGYTF.

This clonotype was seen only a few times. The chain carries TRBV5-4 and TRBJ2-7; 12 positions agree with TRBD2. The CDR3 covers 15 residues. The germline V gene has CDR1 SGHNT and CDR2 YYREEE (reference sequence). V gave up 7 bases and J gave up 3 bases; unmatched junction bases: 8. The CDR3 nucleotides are TGTGCCAGCTCCCTCCCGACTAGCGGGAGCTACGAGCAGTACTTC. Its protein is CASSLPTSGSYEQYF. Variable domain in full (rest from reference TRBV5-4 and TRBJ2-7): ETGVTQSPTHLIKTRGQQVTLRCSSQSGHNTVSWYQQALGQGPQFIFQYYREEENGRGNFPPRFSGLQFPNYSSELNVNALELDDSALYLCASSLPTSGSYEQYFGPGTRLTVT.

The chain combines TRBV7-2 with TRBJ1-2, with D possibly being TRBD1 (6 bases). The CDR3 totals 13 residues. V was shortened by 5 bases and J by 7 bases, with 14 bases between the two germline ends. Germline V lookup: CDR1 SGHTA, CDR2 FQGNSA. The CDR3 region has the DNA TGTGCCAGCAGCCCCGGGCGGGGGCTTGGCTACACCTTC. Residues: CASSPGRGLGYTF. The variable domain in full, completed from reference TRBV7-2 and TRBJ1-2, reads GAGVSQSPSNKVTEKGKDVELRCDPISGHTALYWYRQSLGQGLEFLIYFQGNSAPDKSGLPSDRFSAERTGGSVSTLTIQRTQQEDSAVYLCASSPGRGLGYTFGSGTRLTVV.

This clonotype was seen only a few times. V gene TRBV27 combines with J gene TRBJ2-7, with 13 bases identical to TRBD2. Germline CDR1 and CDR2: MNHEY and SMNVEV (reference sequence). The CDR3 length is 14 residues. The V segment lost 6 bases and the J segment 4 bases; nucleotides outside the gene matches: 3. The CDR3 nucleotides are TGTGCCAGCAGACTAGCGGGAGGGCCGTACGAGCAGTACTTC. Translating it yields CASRLAGGPYEQYF.

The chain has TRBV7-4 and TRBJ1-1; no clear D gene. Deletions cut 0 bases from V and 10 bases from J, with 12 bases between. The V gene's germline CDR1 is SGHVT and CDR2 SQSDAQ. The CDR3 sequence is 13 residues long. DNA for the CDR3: TGTGCCAGCAGCTTAGCTGTAGCGGACGGAGCTTTCTTT. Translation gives CASSLAVADGAFF.

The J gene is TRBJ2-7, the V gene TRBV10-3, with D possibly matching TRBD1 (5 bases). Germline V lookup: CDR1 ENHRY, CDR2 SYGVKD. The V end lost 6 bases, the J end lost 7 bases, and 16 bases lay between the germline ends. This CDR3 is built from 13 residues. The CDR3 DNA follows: TGTGCCATCAGCGCCCCAGGGTATGGGGAGCAGTACGTC. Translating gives CAISAPGYGEQYV.

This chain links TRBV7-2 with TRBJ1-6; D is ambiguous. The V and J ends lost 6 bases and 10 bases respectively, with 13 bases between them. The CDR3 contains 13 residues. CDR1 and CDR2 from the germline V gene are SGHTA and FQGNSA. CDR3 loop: CASRSILESPLHF. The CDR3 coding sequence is TGTGCCAGCAGATCCATTCTGGAATCACCCCTCCACTTT. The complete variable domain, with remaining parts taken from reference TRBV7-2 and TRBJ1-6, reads GAGVSQSPSNKVTEKGKDVELRCDPISGHTALYWYRQSLGQGLEFLIYFQGNSAPDKSGLPSDRFSAERTGGSVSTLTIQRTQQEDSAVYLCASRSILESPLHFGNGTRLTVT.

The CDR3 spells CASSRASGGPNYNEQFF. As DNA, the CDR3 is TGTGCCAGCAGCAGAGCGAGCGGAGGGCCTAACTACAATGAGCAGTTCTTC. This chain joins TRBV7-8 and TRBJ2-1; the D gene is possibly TRBD2 (6 bases). Germline CDR1 and CDR2: SGHVS and FQNEAQ. V gave up 5 bases and J gave up 3 bases, with 20 bases separating them. This CDR3 has 17 residues.

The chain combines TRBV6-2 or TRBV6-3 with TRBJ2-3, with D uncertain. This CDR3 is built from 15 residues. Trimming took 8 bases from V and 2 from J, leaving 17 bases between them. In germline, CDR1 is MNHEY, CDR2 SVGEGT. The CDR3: CASSRSEMDTDTQYF. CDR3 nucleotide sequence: TGTGCCAGCTCCCGATCGGAGATGGACACAGATACGCAGTATTTT.

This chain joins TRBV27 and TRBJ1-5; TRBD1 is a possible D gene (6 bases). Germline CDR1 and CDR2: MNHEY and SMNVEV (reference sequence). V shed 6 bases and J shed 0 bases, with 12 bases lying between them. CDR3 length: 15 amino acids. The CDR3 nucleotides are TGTGCCAGCAGCCCATACAGGGATAGCAATCAGCCCCAGCATTTT. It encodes CASSPYRDSNQPQHF.

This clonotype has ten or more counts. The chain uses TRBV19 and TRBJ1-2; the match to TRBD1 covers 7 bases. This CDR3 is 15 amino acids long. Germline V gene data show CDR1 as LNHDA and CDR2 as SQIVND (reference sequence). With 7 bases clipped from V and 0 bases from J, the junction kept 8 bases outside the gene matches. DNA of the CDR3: TGTGCCAGTAATCCGGGACAGTATCCTAACTATGGCTACACCTTC. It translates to CASNPGQYPNYGYTF.